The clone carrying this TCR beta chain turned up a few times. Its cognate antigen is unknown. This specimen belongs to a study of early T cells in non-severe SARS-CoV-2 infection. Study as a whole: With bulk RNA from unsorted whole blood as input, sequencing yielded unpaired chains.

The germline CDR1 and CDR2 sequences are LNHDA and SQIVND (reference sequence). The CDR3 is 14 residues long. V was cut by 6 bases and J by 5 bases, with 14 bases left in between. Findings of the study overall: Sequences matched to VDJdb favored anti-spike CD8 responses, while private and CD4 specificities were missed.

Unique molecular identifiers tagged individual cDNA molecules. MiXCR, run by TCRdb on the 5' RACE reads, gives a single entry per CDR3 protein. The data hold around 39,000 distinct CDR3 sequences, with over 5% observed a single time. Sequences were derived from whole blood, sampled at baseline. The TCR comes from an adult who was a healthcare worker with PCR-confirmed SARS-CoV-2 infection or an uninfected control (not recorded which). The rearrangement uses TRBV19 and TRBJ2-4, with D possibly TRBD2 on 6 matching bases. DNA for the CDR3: TGTGCCAGTAGATCGGCGGGACGGGAAAACATTCAGTACTTC. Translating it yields CASRSAGRENIQYF.